The 32 T cell receptor beta chains below come from one sample, sequenced in a study of blood T cell repertoires in COVID-19. Clones were sequenced by immunoSEQ multiplex PCR, and TCRdb holds only the in-frame ones, with some missing. There are 200,000 to 250,000 clones in the sample; approximately 86% occur only once, and roughly 1.2% lies in the top ten. Sequencing input: peripheral blood. The receptors derive from a woman aged 25-40 years with COVID-19, enrolled during active disease.

V and J are TRBV7-9 and TRBJ1-3; TRBD1 is a possible D gene (5 bases). V was shortened by 8 bases and J by 0 bases, with 11 bases between the two germline ends. Germline CDR1 SEHNR, CDR2 FQNEAQ (reference sequence). This CDR3 is built from 14 residues. The CDR3 is CASEQALSGNTIYF. The CDR3 DNA sequence: TGTGCCAGCGAACAGGCCCTCTCTGGAAACACCATATATTTT. Full variable domain (rest looked up from reference TRBV7-9 and TRBJ1-3): DTGVSQNPRHKITKRGQNVTFRCDPISEHNRLYWYRQTLGQGPEFLTYFQNEAQLEKSRLLSDRFSAERPKGSFSTLEIQRTEQGDSAMYLCASEQALSGNTIYFGEGSWLTVV.

The chain combines TRBV7-9 with TRBJ1-1, with a weak D call TRBD1 (6 bases). There are 12 residues in the CDR3. Deletions cut 5 bases from V and 6 bases from J, with 10 bases between. CDR1 SEHNR and CDR2 FQNEAQ come from the germline V gene (reference sequence). The CDR3, as DNA: TGTGCCAGCAGCCCTGGGGGCGCTGAAGCTTTCTTT. As protein: CASSPGGAEAFF.

The chain is built from TRBV19 and TRBJ1-5, with 9 bases lining up with TRBD1. Looked up from germline, CDR1 is LNHDA and CDR2 is SQIVND (reference sequence). V shed 6 bases and J 0 bases; nucleotides not matched to a gene: 9. This CDR3 region has 17 residues. The CDR3 DNA reads as TGTGCCAGTAGGGGACAGGGAACATTCTATAGCAATCAGCCCCAGCATTTT. This encodes CASRGQGTFYSNQPQHF.

This rearrangement joins TRBV7-8 to TRBJ1-5; 9 bases match TRBD1. The CDR3 contains 16 residues. The ends lost 2 bases at V and 9 bases at J; junction bases unmatched: 11. Per the germline V gene, CDR1 is SGHVS and CDR2 is FQNEAQ. The CDR3 reads CASSLPPGTGTGPQHF. Written as DNA, the CDR3 is TGTGCCAGCAGCTTACCCCCCGGGACAGGGACCGGGCCCCAGCATTTT.

This clone has only one observation. V gene TRBV27 combines with J gene TRBJ2-5; TRBD2 matches at 9 bases. Germline loops: CDR1 MNHEY, CDR2 SMNVEV (reference sequence). The V gene end was trimmed by 0 bases and the J gene end by 5 bases; junction bases not matched to a gene: 10. The CDR3 totals 17 residues. The CDR3 region has the DNA TGTGCCAGCAGTTTATCGAGTGGGCTAGCGGGAATGGAGACCCAGTACTTC. Translated, it gives CASSLSSGLAGMETQYF.

The rearrangement links TRBV28 to TRBJ1-5, with D possibly matching TRBD1 (6 bases). The CDR3 is made up of 15 amino acids. Germline CDR1 reads MDHEN; CDR2 reads SYDVKM. The V end was cut by 5 bases, the J end by 9 bases, with 20 bases between. CDR3 bases: TGTGCCAGCAGTCTCCTACAGGGTCATGGTGTGCCCCAGCATTTT. Its translation: CASSLLQGHGVPQHF.

The chain links TRBV6-4 to TRBJ2-3; the match to TRBD1 covers 9 bases. Germline lookup yields CDR1 MRHNA and CDR2 SNTAGT. There are 15 residues in the CDR3. The V gene end was trimmed by 4 bases and the J gene end by 3 bases; junction bases not matched to a gene: 5. CDR3 DNA: TGTGCCAGCAGTGGAGGACAGGGGATAACAGATACGCAGTATTTT. Translated, it gives CASSGGQGITDTQYF.

The V gene is TRBV6-1, the J gene TRBJ2-7, with D tentatively TRBD1 (6 bases). The V and J ends lost 1 base and 2 bases respectively, with 9 bases between them. Germline lookup yields CDR1 MNHNS and CDR2 SASEGT. This CDR3 spans 14 amino acids. The CDR3 sequence: CASSEGAGAYEQYF. CDR3 coding DNA: TGTGCCAGCAGTGAAGGTGCAGGGGCCTACGAGCAGTACTTC.

The chain is built from TRBV29-1 and TRBJ1-2; 7 bases are shared with TRBD1. Germline V gene lookup returns CDR1 SQVTM and CDR2 ANQGSEA. This CDR3 is 13 amino acids long. After removal of 5 bases from V and 5 bases from J, the junction contained 8 bases not matched to a gene. CDR3 sequence (DNA): TGCAGCGTTATCACAGGGGCTGGGTATGGCTACACCTTC. It translates to CSVITGAGYGYTF.

V is TRBV3-1 (or the pseudogene TRBV3-2) and J is TRBJ2-5; 12 positions match TRBD2. V shed 4 bases, J shed 5 bases, and the junction held 11 bases outside the gene matches. Germline V CDR1 and CDR2: LGHDT, YNNKEL (reference sequence). This CDR3 comprises 17 residues. In DNA, the CDR3 is TGTGCCAGCAGCCCCGGATCTAGCGGGGGGGGCAGGGAGACCCAGTACTTC. Protein: CASSPGSSGGGRETQYF.

V usage is TRBV18 and J usage is TRBJ2-7, with a possible D match to TRBD2 (5 bases). Between the trimmed V and J ends, which lost 6 bases and 5 bases, there was a span of 14 bases. In germline, CDR1 is KGHSH, CDR2 LQKENI. The CDR3 sequence is 13 residues long. CDR3 loop: CASSLNKGDEQYF. CDR3 in DNA: TGTGCCAGCTCCCTCAATAAGGGAGACGAGCAGTACTTC. Variable domain in full (rest from reference TRBV18 and TRBJ2-7): NAGVMQNPRHLVRRRGQEARLRCSPMKGHSHVYWYRQLPEEGLKFMVYLQKENIIDESGMPKERFSAEFPKEGPSILRIQQVVRGDSAAYFCASSLNKGDEQYFGPGTRLTVT.

The chain links TRBV28 to TRBJ2-5, with D possibly matching TRBD2 (6 bases). CDR1 is MDHEN and CDR2 is SYDVKM in the germline V gene. CDR3 length equals 15 residues. The V end was cut by 2 bases, the J end by 5 bases, with 15 bases between. The CDR3 coding sequence is TGTGCCAGCAGTTTACCGGGGACGGCGGGGGAGACCCAGTACTTC. This sequence encodes CASSLPGTAGETQYF.

This rearrangement joins TRBV9 to TRBJ2-5; D not resolved. V lost 0 bases to trimming and J lost 2 bases, with 8 bases between them. CDR3 size: 14 residues. Germline loops: CDR1 SGDLS, CDR2 YYNGEE. The CDR3 DNA reads TGTGCCAGCAGCGTAGGTAGCAGACAAGAGACCCAGTACTTC. Its translation: CASSVGSRQETQYF. Variable domain in full (rest from reference TRBV9 and TRBJ2-5): DSGVTQTPKHLITATGQRVTLRCSPRSGDLSVYWYQQSLDQGLQFLIQYYNGEERAKGNILERFSAQQFPDLHSELNLSSLELGDSALYFCASSVGSRQETQYFGPGTRLLVL.

The chain combines TRBV5-1 with TRBJ1-1; tentatively, D is TRBD1 (5 bases). Germline CDR1 is SGHRS and CDR2 is YFSETQ. The length of the CDR3 is 16 residues. V was shortened by 4 bases and J by 0 bases, with 16 bases between the two germline ends. CDR3 sequence: CASSPNPTGLNTEAFF. Here the CDR3 DNA reads TGCGCCAGCAGCCCCAACCCCACAGGACTGAACACTGAAGCTTTCTTT.

The chain combines TRBV5-1 with TRBJ1-2; tentatively, D is TRBD1 (6 bases). V was pared by 2 bases and J by 10 bases, with 21 bases between. Germline loops: CDR1 SGHRS, CDR2 YFSETQ. This CDR3 is 15 amino acids long. The CDR3 region has the DNA TGCGCCAGCAGCTTCCTTTCGGGGGGCCCTTTATCCTACACCTTC. It is translated as CASSFLSGGPLSYTF. Full variable domain (remainder filled in from reference TRBV5-1 and TRBJ1-2): KAGVTQTPRYLIKTRGQQVTLSCSPISGHRSVSWYQQTPGQGLQFLFEYFSETQRNKGNFPGRFSGRQFSNSRSEMNVSTLELGDSALYLCASSFLSGGPLSYTFGSGTRLTVV.

The chain couples TRBV19 to TRBJ2-7, with a weak D call TRBD1 (5 bases). Germline assignment: CDR1 LNHDA and CDR2 SQIVND (reference sequence). V lost 6 bases and J lost 8, with 17 bases in between. CDR3 length: 13 amino acids. The CDR3 protein is CASRFGQGFKQYF. CDR3 DNA sequence: TGTGCCAGTAGGTTTGGGCAGGGATTTAAGCAGTACTTC.

This chain connects TRBV11-2 to TRBJ2-2; no reliable D call. Trimming shortened V by 6 bases and J by 4 bases, and 9 bases separated the two germline ends. The CDR3 is 13 amino acids. Looked up from germline, CDR1 is SGHAT and CDR2 is FQNNGV. The CDR3 nucleotides read TGTGCCAGCAGTACCGGTGGCACCGGGGAGCTGTTTTTT. It specifies CASSTGGTGELFF.

This chain links TRBV15 with TRBJ2-1, with 8 bases aligning to TRBD2. The CDR3 spans 16 residues. The V segment lost 0 bases and the J segment 4 bases; nucleotides outside the gene matches: 5. Looked up from germline, CDR1 is LNHNV and CDR2 is YYDKDF (reference sequence). The CDR3, as DNA: TGTGCCACCAGCAGAGATTATGCGGGGGGTTACAATGAGCAGTTCTTC. This encodes CATSRDYAGGYNEQFF.

The chain uses TRBV4-3 and TRBJ2-7; 16 bases line up with TRBD2. Germline trimming cut 1 base from V and 5 bases from J; bases unmatched to any gene: 2. This CDR3 region has 16 residues. Germline CDR1 LGHNA, CDR2 YSLEER. CDR3 amino acids: CASSQAGLAGGDEQYF. The CDR3, as DNA: TGCGCCAGCAGCCAAGCGGGACTAGCGGGAGGGGACGAGCAGTACTTC.

The chain employs TRBV9 and TRBJ2-5, with 16 positions matching TRBD2. V shed 4 bases and J 5 bases; nucleotides not matched to a gene: 8. CDR3 length: 17 residues. Looked up from germline, CDR1 is SGDLS and CDR2 is YYNGEE. CDR3 coding DNA: TGTGCCAGCAGCCCCGGGACTAGCGGGGGGGCGCAGGAGACCCAGTACTTC. It specifies CASSPGTSGGAQETQYF.

V usage is TRBV5-1 and J usage is TRBJ2-7, with 10 bases lining up with TRBD1. CDR3 length: 14 amino acids. V shed 0 bases and J 5 bases; nucleotides not matched to a gene: 2. The V gene's germline CDR1 is SGHRS and CDR2 YFSETQ. This CDR3 is CASSLDGQGDEQYF. Here the CDR3 DNA reads TGCGCCAGCAGCTTGGACGGACAGGGGGACGAGCAGTACTTC.

The chain employs TRBV7-9 and TRBJ1-6, with 7 bases aligning to TRBD1. Germline V lookup: CDR1 SEHNR, CDR2 FQNEAQ (reference sequence). The CDR3 covers 15 residues. J lost 6 bases, V lost 1 base, and 3 bases had no gene match. CDR3 in DNA: TGTGCCAGCAGCTTAGGAGGGGGCGGTAATTCACCCCTCCACTTT. Translation: CASSLGGGGNSPLHF.

V usage is TRBV5-6 and J usage is TRBJ1-5; D perhaps matches TRBD1 (5 bases). Germline V gene lookup returns CDR1 SGHDT and CDR2 YYEEEE. This CDR3 has 16 residues. The V end was cut by 1 base, the J end by 2 bases, with 13 bases between. Written as DNA, the CDR3 is TGTGCCAGCAGCTTGTTCAGGGAAGGGCGCAATCAGCCCCAGCATTTT. Translating gives CASSLFREGRNQPQHF.

V is TRBV11-1 and J is TRBJ2-7; a possible D gene is TRBD1 (5 bases). This CDR3 is 12 amino acids long. Germline-derived CDR1 and CDR2 are SGHAT and FQDESV (reference sequence). The V and J ends lost 3 bases and 4 bases respectively, with 7 bases between them. The CDR3 coding sequence is TGTGCCAGCAGCTTCCAGGGTTACGAGCAGTACTTC. Protein sequence: CASSFQGYEQYF. The whole variable domain, remainder taken from reference TRBV11-1 and TRBJ2-7, is EAEVAQSPRYKITEKSQAVAFWCDPISGHATLYWYRQILGQGPELLVQFQDESVVDDSQLPKDRFSAERLKGVDSTLKIQPAELGDSAMYLCASSFQGYEQYFGPGTRLTVT.

There are a few counts of this clone. The V and J genes are TRBV19 and TRBJ1-1; 9 bases map to TRBD1. V gave up 5 bases and J gave up 0 bases; unmatched junction bases: 7. The CDR3 spans 16 residues. Per the germline V gene, CDR1 is LNHDA and CDR2 is SQIVND (reference sequence). The CDR3 bases are TGTGCCAGTAGTCTAACAGGGGGCGCGGTGAACACTGAAGCTTTCTTT. This gives the protein CASSLTGGAVNTEAFF.

This sequence joins TRBV18 and TRBJ2-1; 8 nucleotides agree with TRBD2. This CDR3 has 15 residues. Looked up from germline, CDR1 is KGHSH and CDR2 is LQKENI. V lost 2 bases to trimming and J lost 9 bases; unmatched junction nucleotides: 9. CDR3: CASSPSRGGAGEQFF. Here the CDR3 DNA reads TGTGCCAGCTCACCATCCCGGGGGGGAGCCGGTGAGCAGTTCTTC.

The rearrangement uses TRBV6-6 and TRBJ2-7; D is possibly TRBD1 (6 bases). The V end was cut by 6 bases, the J end by 4 bases, with 10 bases between. Germline CDR1 MNHNY, CDR2 SVGAGI (reference sequence). CDR3 length: 12 residues. The CDR3 loop is CASSQGTYEQYF. CDR3 in DNA: TGTGCCAGCAGCCAGGGGACGTACGAGCAGTACTTC.

This clone was counted a single time. This rearrangement joins TRBV7-9 to TRBJ1-5; D unresolved. V gave up 5 bases and J gave up 2 bases, with 10 bases separating them. In germline, CDR1 is SEHNR, CDR2 FQNEAQ (reference sequence). The length of the CDR3 is 14 residues. CDR3 region: CASSRPGGNQPQHF. DNA for the CDR3: TGTGCCAGCAGCCGCCCCGGGGGCAATCAGCCCCAGCATTTT.

This clone appeared once. The chain is built from TRBV5-8 and TRBJ2-2, with 7 nucleotides matching TRBD1. V shed 6 bases and J 3 bases; nucleotides not matched to a gene: 11. This CDR3 has 16 amino acids. Per the germline V gene, CDR1 is SGHTS and CDR2 is YDEGEE. The CDR3 DNA sequence: TGTGCCAGCACCACCCGACAGGGCGCCGACACCGGGGAGCTGTTTTTT. Translated, it gives CASTTRQGADTGELFF.

The chain links TRBV13 to TRBJ2-1; 7 bases fit TRBD2. With V trimmed by 0 bases and J by 7 bases, 6 bases remained unmatched. The CDR3 spans 15 residues. The germline V gene encodes CDR1 PRHDT and CDR2 FYEKMQ (reference sequence). The CDR3 is CASSLGRGRGNEQFF. The CDR3 nucleotides are TGTGCCAGCAGCTTAGGGCGCGGGAGAGGGAATGAGCAGTTCTTC.

This chain links TRBV30 with TRBJ1-1, with 8 bases fitting TRBD1. Germline V CDR1 and CDR2: GTSNPN, SVGIG (reference sequence). CDR3 length: 14 residues. The V segment lost 2 bases and the J segment 2 bases; nucleotides outside the gene matches: 4. The CDR3 DNA is TGTGCCTGGAGTCCTGGGACAGGTAACACTGAAGCTTTCTTT. Protein product: CAWSPGTGNTEAFF.

Regarding this clone: In the same sample, other DNA sequences code for this CDR3. The V and J genes are TRBV5-4 and TRBJ2-7; 10 nucleotides align to TRBD2. Losses at the gene ends were 0 bases for V and 0 bases for J; bases not matched to a gene: 0. This CDR3 region has 15 residues. Germline V gene lookup returns CDR1 SGHNT and CDR2 YYREEE (reference sequence). CDR3 in DNA: TGTGCCAGCAGCTTGGGACTAGCGGGCTCCTACGAGCAGTACTTC. This sequence encodes CASSLGLAGSYEQYF.